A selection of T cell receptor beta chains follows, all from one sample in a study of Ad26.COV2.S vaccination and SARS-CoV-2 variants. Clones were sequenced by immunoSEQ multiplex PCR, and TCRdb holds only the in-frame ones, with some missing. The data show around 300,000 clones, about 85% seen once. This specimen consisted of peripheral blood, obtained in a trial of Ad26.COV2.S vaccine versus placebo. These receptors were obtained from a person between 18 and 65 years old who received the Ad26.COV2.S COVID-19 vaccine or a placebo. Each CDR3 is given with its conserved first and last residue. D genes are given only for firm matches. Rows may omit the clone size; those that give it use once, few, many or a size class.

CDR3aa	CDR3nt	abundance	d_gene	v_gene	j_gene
CASSQQGRLANEKLFF	TGTGCCAGCTCCCAACAGGGGCGGCTGGCTAATGAAAAACTGTTTTTT	once	TRBD1	TRBV18	TRBJ1-4
CATSRDSFDRSNYGYTF	TGTGCCACCAGCAGAGATAGTTTCGACAGATCTAACTATGGCTACACCTTC	.	.	TRBV15	TRBJ1-2
CASSSRRESSYNSPLHF	TGTGCCAGCAGCTCTAGACGGGAAAGCTCCTATAATTCACCCCTCCACTTT	.	.	TRBV7-9	TRBJ1-6
CASSSDFNEQYF	TGTGCCAGCAGCTCCGATTTTAACGAGCAGTACTTC	.	.	TRBV7-9	TRBJ2-7
CASSFGQETNEQFF	TGCGCCAGCAGCTTTGGACAGGAAACCAATGAGCAGTTCTTC	few	TRBD1	TRBV5-1	TRBJ2-1
CASSYRVSNQPQHF	TGTGCCAGCAGCTACAGGGTTAGCAATCAGCCCCAGCATTTT	.	.	TRBV2	TRBJ1-5
CASSTGLNTDTQYF	TGTGCCAGCAGCACCGGACTGAACACAGATACGCAGTATTTT	.	.	TRBV2	TRBJ2-3
CASSWTSGGPRALEQYF	TGTGCCAGCAGTTGGACTAGCGGGGGCCCCCGGGCTTTAGAGCAGTACTTC	.	TRBD2	TRBV2	TRBJ2-7
CASSPWGQGGTEAFF	TGTGCCAGCAGCCCCTGGGGACAGGGAGGCACTGAAGCTTTCTTT	.	TRBD1	TRBV7-9	TRBJ1-1
CASRKGATQAYEQYF	TGTGCCAGTAGAAAGGGGGCGACGCAAGCCTACGAGCAGTACTTC	.	TRBD1	TRBV19	TRBJ2-7
CASSLRGYQGNYGYTF	TGTGCCAGCAGCTTAAGAGGGTACCAGGGTAACTATGGCTACACCTTC	.	.	TRBV11-2	TRBJ1-2
CAWRTGLGYEQYF	TGTGCCTGGAGGACAGGGTTGGGGTACGAGCAGTACTTC	.	TRBD1	TRBV30	TRBJ2-7
CASSRQGGTGELFF	TGTGCCAGTAGCCGACAGGGGGGCACCGGGGAGCTGTTTTTT	.	TRBD1	TRBV19	TRBJ2-2
CATSDPTGAGTDTQYF	TGTGCCACCAGTGATCCGACAGGGGCCGGCACAGATACGCAGTATTTT	.	TRBD1	TRBV24-1	TRBJ2-3
CASNRVRDTGYTF	TGTGCCAGCAATAGAGTACGGGACACGGGGTACACCTTC	once	.	TRBV6-5	TRBJ1-2
CASSGLADEQFF	TGCGCCAGCAGCGGACTAGCGGATGAGCAGTTCTTC	.	TRBD2	TRBV4-1	TRBJ2-1
CASSLWRSEEKLFF	TGCGCCAGCAGCCTTTGGAGGTCGGAAGAAAAACTGTTTTTT	.	.	TRBV5-1	TRBJ1-4
CASSRSVGPGETQYF	TGTGCCAGCAGCCGCAGCGTGGGGCCGGGGGAGACCCAGTACTTC	.	.	TRBV7-6	TRBJ2-5
CASTPGLSGANVLTF	TGTGCCAGCACCCCGGGCCTCTCTGGGGCCAACGTCCTGACTTTC	.	.	TRBV6-2/TRBV6-3	TRBJ2-6
CAWSPSRREQFF	TGTGCCTGGAGCCCCTCTAGACGAGAGCAGTTCTTC	.	.	TRBV30	TRBJ2-1
CASGLLEGAGEQYF	TGTGCTAGTGGTTTGTTAGAGGGAGCCGGGGAGCAGTACTTC	.	.	TRBV12-5	TRBJ2-7
CASSYGTPYEQYF	TGTGCCAGCAGTTACGGGACCCCCTACGAGCAGTACTTC	once	.	TRBV6-2/TRBV6-3	TRBJ2-7
CAGGSGNTIYF	TGTGCCGGAGGTTCTGGAAACACCATATATTTT	.	.	TRBV2	TRBJ1-3
CASSRGLAVEQFF	TGTGCCAGCTCACGAGGCCTAGCAGTTGAGCAGTTCTTC	.	.	TRBV18	TRBJ2-1
CASSQIPASNTDTQYF	TGTGCCAGCAGCCAAATCCCGGCGTCAAACACAGATACGCAGTATTTT	.	.	TRBV3-1/TRBV3-2	TRBJ2-3
CASSLAGSGTYEQYF	TGTGCCAGCAGCTTAGCAGGATCTGGTACCTACGAGCAGTACTTC	.	.	TRBV11-2	TRBJ2-7